These 21 T cell receptor beta chains came from one sample sequenced in a study of response to subunit inactivated influenza vaccine. MiXCR, run by TCRdb on the RT-PCR reads, gives a single entry per CDR3 protein. The profile shows a few hundred thousand distinct CDR3 sequences, around a fifth of them singletons. Sample: PBMCs from blood, taken around 22 months after vaccination. The source of these receptors is a man aged 50 to 69 who received an inactivated influenza vaccine.

The sample holds a few counts of this clonotype. V and J are TRBV6-2 or TRBV6-3 and TRBJ2-7; D might be TRBD1 or TRBD2, each matching 5 bases. V was cut by 6 bases and J by 0 bases, with 12 bases left in between. CDR1 MNHEY and CDR2 SVGEGT come from the germline V gene. The CDR3 is made up of 14 amino acids. CDR3 DNA sequence: TGTGCCAGCAGAAACGGGGCGAGCTCCTACGAGCAGTACTTC. Protein: CASRNGASSYEQYF.

This clonotype was observed a few times. The chain combines TRBV18 with TRBJ1-2; perhaps TRBD1 as D (5 bases). In germline, CDR1 is KGHSH, CDR2 LQKENI. The CDR3 spans 19 residues. V dropped 6 bases and J dropped 5 bases, with 31 bases sitting between them. CDR3 sequence reads: CASSPTGGYQRINAYGYTF. Here the CDR3 DNA reads TGTGCCAGCTCTCCAACGGGGGGATATCAACGGATTAACGCGTATGGCTACACCTTC.

In this sample, this clonotype turned up many times. This chain links TRBV25-1 with TRBJ1-1; maybe TRBD1 (6 bases). The V end was cut by 4 bases, the J end by 9 bases, with 15 bases between. CDR3 length equals 13 residues. The germline V gene has CDR1 MGHDK and CDR2 SYGVNS. CDR3 protein: CASSGLPGAKAFF. The CDR3 nucleotides are TGTGCCAGCAGTGGCCTCCCGGGGGCGAAAGCTTTCTTT. Full variable domain (remainder filled in from reference TRBV25-1 and TRBJ1-1): EADIYQTPRYLVIGTGKKITLECSQTMGHDKMYWYQQDPGMELHLIHYSYGVNSTEKGDLSSESTVSRIRTEHFPLTLESARPSHTSQYLCASSGLPGAKAFFGQGTRLTVV.

The V and J genes are TRBV5-5 and TRBJ1-1; no reliable D call. Germline CDR1 and CDR2: SGHKS and YYEKEE (reference sequence). The V end was cut by 4 bases, the J end by 2 bases, with 15 bases between. This CDR3 has 15 amino acids. DNA for the CDR3: TGTGCCAGCAGCGCCCAGGACGGGCCAAACACTGAAGCTTTCTTT. Protein product: CASSAQDGPNTEAFF. The full variable domain, its missing parts supplied by reference TRBV5-5 and TRBJ1-1, is DAGVTQSPTHLIKTRGQQVTLRCSPISGHKSVSWYQQVLGQGPQFIFQYYEKEERGRGNFPDRFSARQFPNYSSELNVNALLLGDSALYLCASSAQDGPNTEAFFGQGTRLTVV.

This clonotype has just a few counts. This chain links TRBV12-3 or TRBV12-4 with TRBJ1-2, with a possible D match to TRBD1 (6 bases). Between the trimmed V and J ends, which lost 10 bases and 4 bases, there was a span of 16 bases. The length of the CDR3 is 13 residues. The CDR3 sequence is CATREQGSYGYTF. The CDR3 region has the DNA TGTGCCACCCGGGAACAGGGCAGCTATGGCTACACCTTC.

The chain is built from TRBV11-2 and TRBJ2-1, with TRBD2 identical over 9 bases. V was clipped by 5 bases and J by 9 bases; unmatched bases: 8. The germline CDR1 and CDR2 sequences are SGHAT and FQNNGV. This CDR3 is 14 amino acids long. CDR3 nucleotide sequence: TGTGCCAGCAGCCCTTCGGCAGCGGGGGGTGAGCAGTTCTTC. It encodes CASSPSAAGGEQFF.

This clonotype has ten or more counts. The V gene is TRBV11-2, the J gene TRBJ2-1; no definite D call. This CDR3 has 14 amino acids. Germline-derived CDR1 and CDR2 are SGHAT and FQNNGV. V was cut by 1 base and J by 5 bases, with 9 bases left in between. This CDR3 is CASSLVWGNNEQFF. The CDR3 DNA is TGTGCCAGCAGCTTAGTTTGGGGAAACAATGAGCAGTTCTTC.

This clonotype appeared a few times. V is TRBV5-5 and J is TRBJ2-2; TRBD1 or TRBD2 may be the D gene (6 bases each). The ends were cut back, 3 bases at V and 1 base at J, with 19 bases in the middle. Germline assignment: CDR1 SGHKS and CDR2 YYEKEE (reference sequence). The CDR3 totals 18 residues. The CDR3 DNA is TGTGCCAGCAGCTGGGGGGACCCGGGACACTTGAACACCGGGGAGCTGTTTTTT. Its translation: CASSWGDPGHLNTGELFF.

This clonotype was observed a handful of times. The rearrangement uses TRBV12-3 or TRBV12-4 and TRBJ2-7; tentative D call: TRBD1 (6 bases). Trimming took 4 bases from V and 5 from J, leaving 12 bases between them. CDR3 length: 13 amino acids. CDR3 in amino acids: CASSYQQGHEQYF. In DNA form, the CDR3 reads TGTGCCAGCAGTTACCAACAGGGTCACGAGCAGTACTTC.

The V gene is TRBV7-3, the J gene TRBJ2-3; 9 bases align to TRBD1. The CDR3 runs 15 residues. J lost 3 bases, V lost 4 bases, and 5 bases had no gene match. Germline V gene data show CDR1 as SGHTA and CDR2 as FQGTGA. CDR3 protein: CASSSGTGRTDTQYF. CDR3 in DNA: TGTGCCAGCAGCTCCGGGACAGGGAGAACAGATACGCAGTATTTT.

V usage is TRBV5-1 and J usage is TRBJ2-2, with 12 bases lining up with TRBD2. The germline V gene encodes CDR1 SGHRS and CDR2 YFSETQ. V was clipped by 4 bases and J by 7 bases; unmatched bases: 8. The CDR3 runs 16 residues. CDR3 bases: TGCGCCAGCAGCGCTCTGACTAGCGGGAGTTACGGGGAGCTGTTTTTT. Encoded protein: CASSALTSGSYGELFF.

This clonotype occurred a few times. The gene calls are TRBV18 and TRBJ2-7; TRBD1 aligns across 9 bases. The CDR3 covers 14 residues. V shed 4 bases and J 6 bases; nucleotides not matched to a gene: 7. The V gene's germline CDR1 is KGHSH and CDR2 LQKENI. CDR3 nucleotide sequence: TGTGCCAGCTCACAGGGACAGGGTCTCGCCGAGCAGTACTTC. Translated: CASSQGQGLAEQYF.

The chain recombines TRBV6-5 with TRBJ2-1; 11 bases agree with TRBD2. Losses at the gene ends were 0 bases for V and 13 bases for J; bases not matched to a gene: 5. Germline lookup yields CDR1 MNHEY and CDR2 SVGAGI. The CDR3 contains 14 residues. The CDR3: CASSYSASGGQQFF. CDR3 bases: TGTGCCAGCAGTTACTCCGCTAGCGGGGGGCAACAGTTCTTC.

This clonotype was recorded a few times. The junction does not match germline at one end; this may be a read error. V gene TRBV12-3 or TRBV12-4 combines with J gene TRBJ2-1; TRBD2 aligns across 10 bases. The CDR3 is 13 amino acids. The CDR3 loop is CASRLAGGNEQFF. CDR3 nucleotide sequence: TGTGCCAGCAGATTAGCGGGGGGCAATGAGCAGTTCTTC.

Only a few counts were recorded for this clonotype. V and J are TRBV3-1 and TRBJ1-2; the D is unclear. Trimming stripped 4 bases from V and 0 bases from J, with 18 bases between. This CDR3 is built from 17 residues. Germline values: CDR1 LGHDT, CDR2 YNNKEL (reference sequence). This chain's CDR3 is CASSRVTDNEANYGYTF. CDR3 coding DNA: TGTGCCAGCAGCCGGGTCACCGATAACGAGGCTAACTATGGCTACACCTTC.

The CDR3 reads CASSGTTGGSEAFF. The CDR3 DNA follows: TGCGCCAGCAGCGGAACAACAGGGGGCTCTGAAGCTTTCTTT. The chain recombines TRBV5-1 with TRBJ1-1; TRBD1 matches at 9 bases. In germline, CDR1 is SGHRS, CDR2 YFSETQ. The CDR3 contains 14 residues. J was trimmed by 6 bases and V by 4 bases; bases with no gene match: 7.

A remark on this clonotype: This may be a read error: a much more frequent sequence differs by one nucleotide. The chain carries TRBV7-2 and TRBJ1-3, with TRBD1 matching over 9 bases. Germline CDR1 is SGHTA and CDR2 is FQGNSA. The CDR3 extends over 16 amino acids. The CDR3 is CASGLVHRGLGNTIYF. CDR3 coding DNA: TGTGCCAGCGGCTTAGTCCACAGGGGGCTCGGAAACACCATATATTTT. Combining the CDR3 with reference TRBV7-2 and TRBJ1-3 gives the whole variable domain GAGVSQSPSNKVTEKGKDVELRCDPISGHTALYWYRQSLGQGLEFLIYFQGNSAPDKSGLPSDRFSAERTGGSVSTLTIQRTQQEDSAVYLCASGLVHRGLGNTIYFGEGSWLTVV.

This clonotype was seen a few times. The chain couples TRBV12-3 or TRBV12-4 to TRBJ2-3; 11 bases fit TRBD2. With 8 bases clipped from V and 6 bases from J, the junction kept 16 bases outside the gene matches. This CDR3 is 17 amino acids long. The CDR3, as DNA: TGTGCCAGCGGCGCACGGGGTCCCGGGACTAGCGGCGATACGCAGTATTTT. Translating it yields CASGARGPGTSGDTQYF.

This clonotype occurred a few times. The chain carries TRBV5-5 and TRBJ1-2, with D unclear. Germline V CDR1 and CDR2: SGHKS, YYEKEE (reference sequence). Trimming removed 0 bases from V and 2 bases from J, with 8 bases in between. This CDR3 is 14 amino acids long. In nucleotides, the CDR3 is TGTGCCAGCAGCTTGGCTCGGCAGAACTATGGCTACACCTTC. Amino acid sequence: CASSLARQNYGYTF.

This clonotype was seen more than once but under ten times. V is TRBV6-2 or TRBV6-3 and J is TRBJ2-7, with TRBD2 as a possible D gene (6 bases). Germline V gene lookup returns CDR1 MNHEY and CDR2 SVGEGT. This CDR3 has 17 amino acids. Trimming shortened V by 2 bases and J by 1 base, and 18 bases separated the two germline ends. DNA for the CDR3: TGTGCCAGCAGTTACGGAGGGCAGGTCAATCCATCCTACGAGCAGTACTTC. As protein: CASSYGGQVNPSYEQYF.

This clonotype was detected many times. The chain couples TRBV6-2 or TRBV6-3 to TRBJ1-5; 7 bases are a match to TRBD1. Losses at the gene ends were 6 bases for V and 2 bases for J; bases not matched to a gene: 4. Germline V gives CDR1 MNHEY, CDR2 SVGEGT. The CDR3 is 14 amino acids. CDR3: CASSYTGGNQPQHF. The DNA of the CDR3 is TGTGCCAGCAGCTATACAGGGGGCAATCAGCCCCAGCATTTT.